This T cell receptor beta chain was identified during a study of blood T cell repertoires in COVID-19. CDR3 length equals 14 residues. Germline assignment: CDR1 SGHRS and CDR2 YFSETQ. Trimming pared 1 base from V and 3 bases from J, leaving 8 bases between. Only in-frame clones appear in the TCRdb table, and some are missing; sequencing was by immunoSEQ multiplex PCR. Here the sample spans some 90,000 clones, roughly 80% being singletons. Material: peripheral blood. The rearrangement joins TRBV5-1 to TRBJ2-1, with a possible D match to TRBD2 (6 bases). This clonotype was sampled from a woman aged 70 to 79 with acute or convalescent COVID-19. CDR3 nucleotides: TGCGCCAGCAGCTTGACGGGAGACTACAATGAGCAGTTCTTC. This encodes CASSLTGDYNEQFF.